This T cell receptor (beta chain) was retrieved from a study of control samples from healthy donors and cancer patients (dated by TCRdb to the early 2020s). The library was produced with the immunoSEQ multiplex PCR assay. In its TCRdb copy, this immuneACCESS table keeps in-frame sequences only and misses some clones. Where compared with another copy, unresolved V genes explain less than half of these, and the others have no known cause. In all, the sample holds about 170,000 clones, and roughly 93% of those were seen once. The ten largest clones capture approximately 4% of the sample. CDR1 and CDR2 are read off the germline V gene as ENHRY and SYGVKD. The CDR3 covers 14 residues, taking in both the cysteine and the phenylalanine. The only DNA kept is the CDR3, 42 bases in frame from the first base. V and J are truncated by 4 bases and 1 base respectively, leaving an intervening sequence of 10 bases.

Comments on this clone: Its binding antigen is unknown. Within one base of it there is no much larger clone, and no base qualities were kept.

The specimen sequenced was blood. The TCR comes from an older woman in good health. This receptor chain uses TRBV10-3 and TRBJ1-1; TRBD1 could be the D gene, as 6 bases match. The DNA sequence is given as TGTGCCATCAGTGTCCAGGGGTCGAACACTGAAGCTTTCTTT. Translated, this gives CAISVQGSNTEAFF.